The present T cell receptor (beta chain) was sequenced within a study of breast tumors, draining lymph nodes, adjacent tissues. Findings and limits, study-wide: Luminal-like breast cancer showed significantly greater tumor-nontumor repertoire similarity than basal-like breast cancer did.

TCRdb fed the multiplex PCR reads into MiXCR, producing one record per CDR3 protein. The table lists 85,000 to 130,000 distinct CDR3 sequences, about 31% of them singletons. This clonotype was detected many times. Its target is unknown. The germline CDR1 and CDR2 sequences are MRHNA and SNTAGT. This CDR3 comprises 16 residues. V was pared by 5 bases and J by 4 bases, with 6 bases of the junction left unmatched. Axillary draining lymph nodes of breast cancer patients supplied the node samples. Source material: axillary lymph node tissue. This clonotype originated in a female donor with breast cancer. Some clones in this sample may be carry-over from other donors' samples. The chain links TRBV6-4 to TRBJ2-2; 11 positions agree with TRBD1. The CDR3 nucleotides read TGTGCCAGCAGTCACCCGGGACAGGGGGTCACCGGGGAGCTGTTTTTT. The encoded protein is CASSHPGQGVTGELFF.